This T cell receptor (beta chain) comes out of a study of PD-1 blockade in classical Hodgkin lymphoma. Study context: Intravenous infusions of nivolumab 3 mg/kg reached patients every 2 weeks.

Produced via immunoSEQ multiplex PCR; TCRdb's table is partial and in-frame only. The table lists around 70,000 clones, about 64% of them singletons. Study-wide findings and caveats: At baseline, newly diagnosed patients reportedly showed less TCR diversity than healthy donors. Compared with baseline, CD4+ but not CD8+ TCR diversity had risen significantly by C4D1.

Every patient was affected by relapse after autologous stem cell transplantation, while exposure to brentuximab vedotin was not uniform. The patients, who had relapsed/refractory classical Hodgkin lymphoma, achieved best responses of complete response, partial response or progressive disease. CDR1 is SGHRS, CDR2 YFSETQ, per germline. The CDR3 contains 14 residues. Germline trimming cut 2 bases from V and 8 bases from J; bases unmatched to any gene: 8. Note on this clone: Its specificity is unknown.

The receptor's source is a human donor with classical Hodgkin lymphoma. The genes are TRBV5-1 and TRBJ2-3; 7 nucleotides match TRBD2. This sample comprised peripheral blood mononuclear cells (PBMCs), obtained before the second cycle of nivolumab. The DNA for the CDR3 is TGCGCCAGCAGCTTAGTGTCCCGACTAGCTACGCAGTATTTT. Encoded protein: CASSLVSRLATQYF.